Each of the 30 T cell receptor beta chains below was sequenced from the same sample in a study of blood T cell repertoires in COVID-19. The repertoire was sequenced with immunoSEQ multiplex PCR; TCRdb's copy has only in-frame clones and lacks some. The sample includes about 200,000 clones, 70% to 90% of them seen just once. Input material: peripheral blood. The receptors here all came from a human donor in a cohort sampled during active COVID-19.

This clone was counted a single time. This chain's CDR3 is CASRRGGIGTEAFF. CDR3 sequence (DNA): TGTGCCAGTAGGAGGGGCGGGATTGGCACTGAAGCTTTCTTT. The chain couples TRBV19 to TRBJ1-1, with D perhaps TRBD1 (5 bases). Germline V CDR1 and CDR2: LNHDA, SQIVND (reference sequence). There are 14 residues in the CDR3. The V end was cut by 6 bases, the J end by 4 bases, with 15 bases between.

The gene calls are TRBV27 and TRBJ1-6, with D unresolved. Germline CDR1 reads MNHEY; CDR2 reads SMNVEV (reference sequence). V lost 3 bases and J 9 bases, leaving 15 bases between the germline ends. This CDR3 has 15 amino acids. CDR3 in amino acids: CASSFRGNVISPLHF. The CDR3 nucleotides are TGTGCCAGCAGTTTCCGGGGAAACGTTATTTCACCCCTCCACTTT.

In regard to this clone: The sample holds other DNA sequences that translate to the same CDR3. V is TRBV6-5 and J is TRBJ1-5, with D unclear. There are 14 residues in the CDR3. Germline lookup yields CDR1 MNHEY and CDR2 SVGAGI. V was pared by 2 bases and J by 5 bases, with 10 bases between. DNA for the CDR3: TGTGCCAGCAGTTACACCGGTGGAGATCAGCCCCAGCATTTT. This gives the protein CASSYTGGDQPQHF.

This chain's CDR3 is CASSHALAREQFF. Written as DNA, the CDR3 is TGCGCCAGCAGCCACGCTCTAGCGAGAGAGCAGTTCTTC. The chain links TRBV4-3 to TRBJ2-1; D is perhaps TRBD2 (6 bases). The germline gives CDR1 LGHNA, CDR2 YSLEER. V was pared by 3 bases and J by 10 bases, with 13 bases between. This CDR3 spans 13 amino acids.

The V gene is TRBV28, the J gene TRBJ2-5; 8 bases line up with TRBD1. The V gene end was trimmed by 7 bases and the J gene end by 5 bases; junction bases not matched to a gene: 9. Germline assignment: CDR1 MDHEN and CDR2 SYDVKM. CDR3 length: 14 amino acids. The CDR3 coding sequence is TGTGCCAGCACCTCGACAGGGGAAATCGAGACCCAGTACTTC. This gives the protein CASTSTGEIETQYF. Together with reference TRBV28 and TRBJ2-5, the CDR3 gives the full variable domain: DVKVTQSSRYLVKRTGEKVFLECVQDMDHENMFWYRQDPGLGLRLIYFSYDVKMKEKGDIPEGYSVSREKKERFSLILESASTNQTSMYLCASTSTGEIETQYFGPGTRLLVL.

The V gene is TRBV6-5, the J gene TRBJ2-7; TRBD2 matches at 7 bases. Germline assignment: CDR1 MNHEY and CDR2 SVGAGI. The trim removed 6 bases at V and 0 bases at J, leaving 2 bases unmatched. This CDR3 is built from 13 residues. The CDR3 sequence is CASRPGGSYEQYF. The CDR3 DNA sequence: TGTGCCAGCAGACCGGGGGGCTCCTACGAGCAGTACTTC.

The chain couples TRBV5-1 to TRBJ1-2; 10 bases are a match to TRBD1. Trimming took 0 bases from V and 6 from J; bases not matched to a gene: 5. Germline values: CDR1 SGHRS, CDR2 YFSETQ. CDR3 size: 15 residues. CDR3 DNA sequence: TGCGCCAGCAGCTTGGGCGACAGGGGGCTCGATGGCTACACCTTC. It specifies CASSLGDRGLDGYTF.

This rearrangement joins TRBV6-5 to TRBJ2-1; the match to TRBD2 covers 13 bases. The CDR3 consists of 15 residues. V lost 8 bases and J lost 8; bases outside the gene matches: 9. The germline gives CDR1 MNHEY, CDR2 SVGAGI. This CDR3 reads CASRTGLAGTDEQFF. The CDR3 region has the DNA TGTGCCAGCCGGACGGGACTAGCGGGAACGGATGAGCAGTTCTTC.

V gene TRBV6-5 combines with J gene TRBJ1-1, with 7 bases that match TRBD1. Germline loops: CDR1 MNHEY, CDR2 SVGAGI. Trimming at V came to 11 bases and at J to 5 bases, leaving 14 bases not matched to a gene. The CDR3 spans 14 residues. CDR3 nucleotide sequence: TGTGCCGGAAGGACAGGTCCTATGGCTACTGAAGCTTTCTTT. Translation: CAGRTGPMATEAFF.

This chain links TRBV4-1 with TRBJ2-6; TRBD1 matches 10 bases. The V and J ends lost 4 bases and 0 bases, in that order; junction bases with no gene match: 6. The CDR3 loop spans 18 amino acids. CDR1 MGHRA and CDR2 YSYEKL come from the germline V gene. CDR3 coding DNA: TGCGCCAGCAGCCCCCTGGGACAGGGGATCTCTGGGGCCAACGTCCTGACTTTC. Amino acids: CASSPLGQGISGANVLTF.

This clone was picked up one time. The chain carries TRBV24-1 and TRBJ2-6; D unclear. The CDR3 is made up of 16 amino acids. CDR1 and CDR2 from the germline V gene are KGHDR and SFDVKD. V was trimmed by 4 bases and J by 0 bases, leaving 9 bases between them. The CDR3 loop is CATSEEHDSGANVLTF. The DNA of the CDR3 is TGTGCCACCAGTGAAGAACATGACTCTGGGGCCAACGTCCTGACTTTC.

The rearrangement joins TRBV5-8 to TRBJ1-6, with TRBD1 matching over 10 bases. Germline trimming cut 5 bases from V and 9 bases from J; bases unmatched to any gene: 17. Germline V gene data show CDR1 as SGHTS and CDR2 as YDEGEE. The CDR3 spans 18 residues. The CDR3 loop reads CASRSGVDGTGASSPLHF. In DNA, the CDR3 is TGTGCCAGCAGGTCCGGAGTAGATGGGACAGGGGCGAGTTCACCCCTCCACTTT.

The V and J genes are TRBV9 and TRBJ2-2, with TRBD1 identical over 12 bases. The CDR3 has 16 residues. Per the germline V gene, CDR1 is SGDLS and CDR2 is YYNGEE. The J segment lost 3 bases and the V segment lost 2 bases, leaving 2 bases of the junction unmatched. Here the CDR3 reads CASSVGQGAYTGELFF. The CDR3 DNA is TGTGCCAGCAGCGTGGGACAGGGGGCCTACACCGGGGAGCTGTTTTTT.

This chain joins TRBV7-8 and TRBJ2-7; D might be TRBD2 (6 bases). Germline CDR1 and CDR2: SGHVS and FQNEAQ. CDR3 length: 16 amino acids. The V end was cut by 5 bases, the J end by 4 bases, with 21 bases between. DNA of the CDR3: TGTGCCAGCAGCACCTTCTCAAGACTAGGGGCGTACGAGCAGTACTTC. This translates into CASSTFSRLGAYEQYF.

The chain joins TRBV5-1 to TRBJ2-1, with 13 bases identical to TRBD2. Germline trimming cut 6 bases from V and 7 bases from J; bases unmatched to any gene: 13. The CDR3 sequence is 17 residues long. Germline assignment: CDR1 SGHRS and CDR2 YFSETQ. The CDR3 here is CASTTGLAGVGINEQFF. CDR3 coding DNA: TGCGCCAGCACCACTGGACTAGCGGGAGTAGGTATTAATGAGCAGTTCTTC.

Only one count was recorded for this clone. DNA of the CDR3: TGCGCCAGCAGCCCAACCCGGGACAGGGGATTGAACACTGAAGCTTTCTTT. Translation gives CASSPTRDRGLNTEAFF. The V and J genes are TRBV5-1 and TRBJ1-1, with TRBD1 identical over 10 bases. The V and J ends lost 4 bases and 0 bases, in that order; junction bases with no gene match: 9. CDR1 SGHRS and CDR2 YFSETQ come from the germline V gene. This CDR3 has 17 residues.

The rearrangement links TRBV28 to TRBJ2-3; 16 bases map to TRBD2. J was trimmed by 9 bases and V by 3 bases; bases with no gene match: 12. The CDR3 totals 18 residues. Germline V CDR1 and CDR2: MDHEN, SYDVKM. This CDR3 is CASSLVGLAGGEGSTQYF. CDR3 DNA: TGTGCCAGCAGTTTGGTGGGACTAGCGGGAGGGGAAGGGTCCACGCAGTATTTT.

Here the CDR3 reads CVVIQPQHF. The DNA for the CDR3 is TGTGTCGTTATCCAGCCCCAGCATTTT. The chain carries TRBV12-5 and TRBJ1-5; D is unclear. Germline lookup yields CDR1 LGHNT and CDR2 FRNRAP. The CDR3 runs 9 residues.

The chain is built from TRBV11-2 and TRBJ2-7; 11 nucleotides agree with TRBD2. V lost 2 bases and J lost 6; bases outside the gene matches: 3. Per germline, CDR1 SGHAT and CDR2 FQNNGV. This CDR3 comprises 14 residues. The CDR3 DNA is TGTGCCAGCAGCTTATTGACTAGCGGGGCCGAGCAGTACTTC. It codes for CASSLLTSGAEQYF.

The gene calls are TRBV6-2 or TRBV6-3 and TRBJ2-1; 7 bases map to TRBD1. The CDR3 is 16 residues long. Germline V lookup: CDR1 MNHEY, CDR2 SVGEGT. J was trimmed by 1 base and V by 2 bases; bases with no gene match: 5. CDR3 sequence: CASSYGGQLSYNEQFF. The DNA of the CDR3 is TGTGCCAGCAGTTACGGGGGACAGCTGTCCTACAATGAGCAGTTCTTC.

This chain joins TRBV7-2 and TRBJ2-1; 11 bases align to TRBD2. The CDR3 is 16 amino acids. Germline V gene data show CDR1 as SGHTA and CDR2 as FQGNSA. J lost 7 bases, V lost 2 bases, and 7 bases had no gene match. CDR3 in DNA: TGTGCCAGCAGCTTATTTCTAGCGGGGGGTAGGAATGAGCAGTTCTTC. This codes for CASSLFLAGGRNEQFF.

The chain couples TRBV2 to TRBJ2-1, with 11 bases identical to TRBD2. The CDR3 is 17 amino acids. Germline V gene lookup returns CDR1 SNHLY and CDR2 FYNNEI. Germline trimming cut 5 bases from V and 6 bases from J; bases unmatched to any gene: 12. The CDR3 DNA follows: TGTGCCAGCAGTTACTTAGCGGGGGGGCCTCTATCCAATGAGCAGTTCTTC. Protein: CASSYLAGGPLSNEQFF.

The V call is TRBV4-1, the J call TRBJ2-1; 15 bases are shared with TRBD2. This CDR3 region has 20 residues. The germline CDR1 and CDR2 sequences are MGHRA and YSYEKL. The junction had 9 bases not matched to a gene; V was cut back by 3 bases and J by 0 bases. DNA for the CDR3: TGCGCCAGCAGCCAGGCGGGACTAGCGGGGGGCATATCCTCCTACAATGAGCAGTTCTTC. Protein sequence: CASSQAGLAGGISSYNEQFF.

The chain carries TRBV27 and TRBJ2-3, with TRBD1 as a possible D gene (5 bases). Trimming took off 0 bases at V and 5 bases at J, with 6 bases between the two ends. The CDR3 has 13 amino acids. Looked up from germline, CDR1 is MNHEY and CDR2 is SMNVEV (reference sequence). In DNA, the CDR3 is TGTGCCAGCAGTTTATCGGGGCTAGATACGCAGTATTTT. It codes for CASSLSGLDTQYF.

This CDR3 reads CASSRTGNQPQHF. Here the CDR3 DNA reads TGTGCCAGCAGCAGGACAGGAAATCAGCCCCAGCATTTT. V gene TRBV2 combines with J gene TRBJ1-5; 7 nucleotides align to TRBD1. This CDR3 comprises 13 residues. Looked up from germline, CDR1 is SNHLY and CDR2 is FYNNEI. V trimming: 6 bases; J trimming: 4 bases; junction bases outside the gene matches: 3. The whole variable domain, filled in from reference TRBV2 and TRBJ1-5, reads EPEVTQTPSHQVTQMGQEVILRCVPISNHLYFYWYRQILGQKVEFLVSFYNNEISEKSEIFDDQFSVERPDGSNFTLKIRSTKLEDSAMYFCASSRTGNQPQHFGDGTRLSIL.

This chain uses TRBV18 with TRBJ2-5, with TRBD1 matching 7 bases. The CDR3 is made up of 14 amino acids. The V and J ends lost 3 bases and 5 bases, in that order; junction bases with no gene match: 6. Germline assignment: CDR1 KGHSH and CDR2 LQKENI. The CDR3 loop is CASSPGQARETQYF. As DNA, the CDR3 is TGTGCCAGCTCACCTGGACAGGCTAGGGAGACCCAGTACTTC.

The rearrangement links TRBV4-1 to TRBJ2-1; 9 bases are a match to TRBD2. Germline V gene sequence: CDR1 MGHRA, CDR2 YSYEKL. The CDR3 is 18 amino acids. J gave up 3 bases and V 0 bases, and 9 bases lay outside the gene matches. This chain's CDR3 is CASSQDQKAGGLYNEQFF. The DNA of the CDR3 is TGCGCCAGCAGCCAAGATCAAAAAGCGGGGGGTCTCTACAATGAGCAGTTCTTC.

This chain uses TRBV7-9 with TRBJ1-1; D remains ambiguous. V was trimmed by 5 bases and J by 4 bases, leaving 8 bases between them. From germline, CDR1 is SEHNR and CDR2 FQNEAQ (reference sequence). The CDR3 spans 12 residues. The CDR3 nucleotides read TGTGCCAGCAGCCCACATGGCACTGAAGCTTTCTTT. Its translation: CASSPHGTEAFF.

This chain connects TRBV7-2 to TRBJ1-1, with TRBD1 matching over 7 bases. Germline loops: CDR1 SGHTA, CDR2 FQGNSA. The J segment lost 5 bases and the V segment lost 5 bases, leaving 11 bases of the junction unmatched. This CDR3 region has 15 residues. The CDR3 DNA is TGTGCCAGCAGCGCACACCAGGGGGTCAGGACTGAAGCTTTCTTT. Amino acid sequence: CASSAHQGVRTEAFF. Variable domain in full (rest from reference TRBV7-2 and TRBJ1-1): GAGVSQSPSNKVTEKGKDVELRCDPISGHTALYWYRQSLGQGLEFLIYFQGNSAPDKSGLPSDRFSAERTGGSVSTLTIQRTQQEDSAVYLCASSAHQGVRTEAFFGQGTRLTVV.

This chain links TRBV7-5 with TRBJ2-7; TRBD1 reflects the table's D call only, with no check against the DNA. TRBV7-5 represents a pseudogene. This CDR3 contains 15 residues. The CDR3 region is CARSAIEGVGDEQYF. CDR3 sequence (DNA): TGTGCCAGAAGCGCCATTGAAGGCGTAGGGGACGAGCAGTACTTC.